The rows below give T cell receptor beta chains drawn from one sample of a study of CD4 T cells in relation to SARS-CoV-2 and coronaviruses. Here immunoSEQ multiplex PCR was the method, and the copy in TCRdb shows in-frame clones only, minus some. The sample has 55,000 to 70,000 clones, more than 80% seen once; the top ten hold around 0.25%. The sequenced material came from naive CD4+ T cells from PBMCs. These receptors were obtained from a human donor in good health. The CDR3 runs from the conserved cysteine through the conserved F or W. A D gene is named only where the DNA matches it firmly. A row's size may be missing; if present it is once, few, many or a size class.

size,D,V,J,DNA,CDR3
-,TRBD2,TRBV10-3,TRBJ2-1,TGTGCCATCAGTGTGATAGCGGGAGAGGGTAACAATGAGCAGTTCTTC,CAISVIAGEGNNEQFF
-,-,TRBV30,TRBJ2-7,TGTGCCTGGAAGAAATACTCCTACGAGCAGTACTTC,CAWKKYSYEQYF
once,TRBD1,TRBV24-1,TRBJ2-5,TGTGCCACCAGTGATACCGGACAGGGACAAGAGACCCAGTACTTC,CATSDTGQGQETQYF
-,TRBD1,TRBV5-1,TRBJ2-1,TGCGCCAGCAGCTTGTTACCGGGACAGGGGACCTACAATGAGCAGTTCTTC,CASSLLPGQGTYNEQFF
once,-,TRBV19,TRBJ1-2,TGTGCCAGTAGTATCAGAGGTGGCTACACCTTC,CASSIRGGYTF
-,-,TRBV25-1,TRBJ2-3,TGTGCCAGCAGTGAGCCATTCACAGATACGCAGTATTTT,CASSEPFTDTQYF
-,TRBD1,TRBV11-1,TRBJ2-7,TGTGCCAGCACTCTAACAGGGGGCCTAGAGCAGTACTTC,CASTLTGGLEQYF
-,TRBD1,TRBV3-1/TRBV3-2,TRBJ1-6,TGTGCCAGCAGCCGGATAGACAGGGCCAATTCACCCCTCCACTTT,CASSRIDRANSPLHF
-,-,TRBV6-5,TRBJ1-4,TGTGCCAGCAGTAAAACCGACAGGCGGAATGAAAAACTGTTTTTT,CASSKTDRRNEKLFF
-,TRBD2,TRBV18,TRBJ2-1,TGTGCCAGCTCACCTAGCGGGAGCTCCTACAATGAGCAGTTCTTC,CASSPSGSSYNEQFF
once,-,TRBV9,TRBJ1-6,TGTGCCAGCAGCGTTGGCCCGGATTCACCCCTCCACTTT,CASSVGPDSPLHF
-,TRBD1,TRBV10-3,TRBJ1-1,TGTGCCATCAGTGGGGACAGGGACGTGTCTGAAGCTTTCTTT,CAISGDRDVSEAFF
-,-,TRBV7-3,TRBJ1-6,TGTGCCAGCAGCTTGGCCGGGAGTAATTCACCCCTCCACTTT,CASSLAGSNSPLHF
-,TRBD1,TRBV5-1,TRBJ1-5,TGCGCCAGCAGCCCAGGGACAGGAGATCAGCCCCAGCATTTT,CASSPGTGDQPQHF
-,-,TRBV2,TRBJ1-5,TGTGCCAGCAGTGAGACAGCTAGCAATCAGCCCCAGCATTTT,CASSETASNQPQHF
-,-,TRBV18,TRBJ1-4,TGTGCCAGCTCCCTACGAGGACAAACCCGGGGTGAAAAACTGTTTTTT,CASSLRGQTRGEKLFF
-,-,TRBV18,TRBJ1-1,TGTGCCAGCTCGCCCAGGGGCGATACTGAAGCTTTCTTT,CASSPRGDTEAFF
-,-,TRBV3-1/TRBV3-2,TRBJ2-7,TGTGCCAGCAGCCAAGGACGATCTTCCGGCGAGCAGTACTTC,CASSQGRSSGEQYF
-,-,TRBV27,TRBJ1-5,TGTGCCAGCAGTTACGGGACACATAGCAATCAGCCCCAGCATTTT,CASSYGTHSNQPQHF
-,-,TRBV30,TRBJ1-4,TGTGCCTGGGAAGGGTTTAATGAAAAACTGTTTTTT,CAWEGFNEKLFF
-,-,TRBV5-1,TRBJ2-7,TGCGCCAGCAGCATAGGCTACGAGCAGTACTTC,CASSIGYEQYF
-,-,TRBV10-2,TRBJ2-1,TGCGCCAGCAGTGGTGCTCTTCTCGGTGAGCAGTTCTTC,CASSGALLGEQFF
-,TRBD1,TRBV25-1,TRBJ1-4,TGTGCCAGCAGTGAATCGACAGGGAGCTCTCGGCTGTTTTTT,CASSESTGSSRLFF
once,-,TRBV9,TRBJ2-2,TGTGCCAGCAGCTCAATCGAAGGAGCCGGGGAGCTGTTTTTT,CASSSIEGAGELFF
-,TRBD1,TRBV19,TRBJ1-5,TGTGCCAGTAGACTGGGACAGGGGAGCGGCCAGCCCCAGCATTTT,CASRLGQGSGQPQHF
-,-,TRBV2,TRBJ1-4,TGTGCCAGCGGGGGAGAGGGCGGGGAAAAACTGTTTTTT,CASGGEGGEKLFF
-,TRBD2,TRBV5-4,TRBJ2-7,TGTGCCAGCAGCGTGCAAACGGGACTAGGAAACGAGCAGTACTTC,CASSVQTGLGNEQYF
-,-,TRBV29-1,TRBJ2-7,TGCAGCGTTGAGGGCAGGGGCGAGTACGAGCAGTACTTC,CSVEGRGEYEQYF
-,-,TRBV20-1,TRBJ2-3,TGCAGTGCCAAACGCACAGATACGCAGTATTTT,CSAKRTDTQYF
-,-,TRBV6-5,TRBJ1-3,TGTGCCAGCAGGACTGACAGTGGAGGTGGCACCATATATTTT,CASRTDSGGGTIYF
-,TRBD1,TRBV2,TRBJ2-2,TGTGCCGGACAGGACAGGGGGAGGTCCGGGGAGCTGTTTTTT,CAGQDRGRSGELFF
-,-,TRBV2,TRBJ2-6,TGTGCCAGCAGCCCCGGCTCTGGGGCCAACGTCCTGACTTTC,CASSPGSGANVLTF
-,-,TRBV7-2,TRBJ2-5,TGTGCCAGCAGCTTAGCGCCAGCGGAGACCCAGTACTTC,CASSLAPAETQYF
-,TRBD1,TRBV3-1/TRBV3-2,TRBJ1-5,TGTGCCAGCAGCCGCAGCACAGGGGGCGGTGGGAGCAATCAGCCCCAGCATTTT,CASSRSTGGGGSNQPQHF
-,-,TRBV5-4,TRBJ2-6,TGTGCCAGCAGCTTGTACGAGTCCTCTGGGGCCAACGTCCTGACTTTC,CASSLYESSGANVLTF
-,-,TRBV18,TRBJ1-5,TGTGCCAGCTCACCAGGGAATCAGCCCCAGCATTTT,CASSPGNQPQHF
-,-,TRBV28,TRBJ1-1,TGTGCCAGCAGGGAAGGGGGGCTGAACACTGAAGCTTTCTTT,CASREGGLNTEAFF
-,-,TRBV6-5,TRBJ2-3,TGTGCCAGCAGTTACACCGTAAAGAGCACAGATACGCAGTATTTT,CASSYTVKSTDTQYF
-,TRBD1,TRBV15,TRBJ1-2,TGTGCCACCAGCAGACTACGGGAAGGGACAGGGGATGGCTACACCTTC,CATSRLREGTGDGYTF
-,-,TRBV12-3/TRBV12-4,TRBJ1-1,TGTGCCAGCACCATGCTCCTTGGCACTGAAGCTTTCTTT,CASTMLLGTEAFF
-,-,TRBV7-3,TRBJ2-1,TGTGCCAGCAGCTTAGATTTGGACAATGAGCAGTTCTTC,CASSLDLDNEQFF
few,-,TRBV2,TRBJ1-3,TGTGCCAGCAGTGAGAGAAGGACCGTCTCTGGAAACACCATATATTTT,CASSERRTVSGNTIYF
once,TRBD1,TRBV18,TRBJ1-1,TGTGCCAGCTCACCACTACTCGGACAGGGGGTGGGCACTGAAGCTTTCTTT,CASSPLLGQGVGTEAFF
-,-,TRBV5-6,TRBJ1-1,TGTGCCAGCAGCTTGAAGCCAGTGAACACTGAAGCTTTCTTT,CASSLKPVNTEAFF
-,TRBD2,TRBV6-2/TRBV6-3,TRBJ2-7,TGTGCCAGCAGTTCCCACGTGACTAGCGGGAATTCTTACGAGCAGTACTTC,CASSSHVTSGNSYEQYF
-,TRBD1,TRBV9,TRBJ2-3,TGTGCCAGCAGCGGACAGGGGGCGTCAGATACGCAGTATTTT,CASSGQGASDTQYF
-,TRBD1,TRBV7-2,TRBJ2-4,TGTGCCAGCAGCTTCAGGGGGCAGGGAAACATTCAGTACTTC,CASSFRGQGNIQYF
-,TRBD1,TRBV7-9,TRBJ2-1,TGTGCCAGCGGGACAGGGGGGTCCGGTGAGCAGTTCTTC,CASGTGGSGEQFF
-,TRBD1,TRBV30,TRBJ2-7,TGTGCCTGGAGTGTAAGGGGCAGGGGGCGATACAACGAGCAGTACTTC,CAWSVRGRGRYNEQYF
-,TRBD1,TRBV6-7,TRBJ1-5,TGTGCCAGCAGATCGACAGGGAGGACTGATCAGCCCCAGCATTTT,CASRSTGRTDQPQHF
-,TRBD1,TRBV3-1/TRBV3-2,TRBJ1-5,TGTGCCAGCAGCCCCACAGGGGGCGGCCAGCCCCAGCATTTT,CASSPTGGGQPQHF
-,-,TRBV12-5,TRBJ2-1,TGTGCAACCCGGGGGGGGACAGGGATTTTCAATGAGCAGTTCTTC,CATRGGTGIFNEQFF
-,-,TRBV7-9,TRBJ2-3,TGTGCCAGCAGCCCCCGTGGTGTAGCCACAGATACGCAGTATTTT,CASSPRGVATDTQYF
-,-,TRBV28,TRBJ1-2,TGTGCCAGCAGTTTTCAGTCGGGGTTTAAGGGCTACACCTTC,CASSFQSGFKGYTF
-,TRBD2,TRBV6-4,TRBJ2-3,TGTGCCAGCAGTCTGAGCGGGGGTGCAGATACGCAGTATTTT,CASSLSGGADTQYF